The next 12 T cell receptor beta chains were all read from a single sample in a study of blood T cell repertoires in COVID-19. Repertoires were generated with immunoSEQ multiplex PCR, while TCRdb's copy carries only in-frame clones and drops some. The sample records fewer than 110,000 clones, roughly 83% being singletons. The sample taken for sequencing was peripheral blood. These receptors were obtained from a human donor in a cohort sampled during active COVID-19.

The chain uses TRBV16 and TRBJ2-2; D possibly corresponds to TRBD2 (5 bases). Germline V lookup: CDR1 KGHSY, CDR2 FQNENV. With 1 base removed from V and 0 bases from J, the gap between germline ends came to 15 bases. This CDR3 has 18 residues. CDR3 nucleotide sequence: TGTGCCAGCAGCCAATTGTTAGGGAGAGAATCGAACACCGGGGAGCTGTTTTTT. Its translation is CASSQLLGRESNTGELFF.

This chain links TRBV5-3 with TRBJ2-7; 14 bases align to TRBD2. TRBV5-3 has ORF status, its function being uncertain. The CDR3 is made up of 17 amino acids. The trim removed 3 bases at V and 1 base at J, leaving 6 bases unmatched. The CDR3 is CARSSGLAGGHSYEQYV. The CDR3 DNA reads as TGTGCCAGAAGCTCTGGACTAGCGGGAGGACATTCCTACGAGCAGTACGTC.

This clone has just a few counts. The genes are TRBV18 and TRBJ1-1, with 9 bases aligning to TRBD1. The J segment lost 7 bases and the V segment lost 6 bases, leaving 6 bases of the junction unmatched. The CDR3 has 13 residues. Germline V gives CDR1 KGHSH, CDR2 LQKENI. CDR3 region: CASSARQGDEAFF. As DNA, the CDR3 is TGTGCCAGCTCTGCCCGACAGGGGGATGAAGCTTTCTTT.

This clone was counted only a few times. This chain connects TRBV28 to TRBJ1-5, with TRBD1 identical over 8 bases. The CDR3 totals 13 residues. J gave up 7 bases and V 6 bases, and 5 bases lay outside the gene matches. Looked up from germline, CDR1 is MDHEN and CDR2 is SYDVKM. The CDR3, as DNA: TGTGCCAGCAGGCCACAGGGGGGACAGCCCCAGCATTTT. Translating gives CASRPQGGQPQHF.

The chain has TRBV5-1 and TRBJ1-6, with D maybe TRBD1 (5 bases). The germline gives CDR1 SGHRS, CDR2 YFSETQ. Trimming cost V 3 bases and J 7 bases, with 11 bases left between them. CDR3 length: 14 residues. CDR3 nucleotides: TGCGCCAGCAGCTCCGACAGTAGGAATTCACCCCTCCACTTT. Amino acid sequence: CASSSDSRNSPLHF.

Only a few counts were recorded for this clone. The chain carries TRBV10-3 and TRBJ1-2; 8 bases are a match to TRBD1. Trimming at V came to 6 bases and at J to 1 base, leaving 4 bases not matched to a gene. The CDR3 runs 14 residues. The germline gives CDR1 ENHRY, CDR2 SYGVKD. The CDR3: CAIRGTGDNYGYTF. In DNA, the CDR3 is TGTGCCATCAGGGGGACAGGAGATAACTATGGCTACACCTTC.

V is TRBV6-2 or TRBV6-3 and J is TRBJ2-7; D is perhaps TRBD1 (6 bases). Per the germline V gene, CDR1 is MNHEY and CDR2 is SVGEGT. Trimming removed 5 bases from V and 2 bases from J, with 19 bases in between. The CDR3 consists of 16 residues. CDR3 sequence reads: CASSNPLRDTAYEQYV. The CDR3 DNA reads TGTGCCAGCAGTAATCCTTTGAGGGACACCGCCTACGAGCAGTACGTC.

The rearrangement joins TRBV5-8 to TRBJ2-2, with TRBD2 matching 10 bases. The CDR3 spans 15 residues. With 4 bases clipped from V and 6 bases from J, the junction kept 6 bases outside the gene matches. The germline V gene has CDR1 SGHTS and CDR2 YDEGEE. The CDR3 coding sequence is TGTGCCAGCAGCCCGAGGGGACTAGCGTCCGGGGAGCTGTTTTTT. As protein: CASSPRGLASGELFF.

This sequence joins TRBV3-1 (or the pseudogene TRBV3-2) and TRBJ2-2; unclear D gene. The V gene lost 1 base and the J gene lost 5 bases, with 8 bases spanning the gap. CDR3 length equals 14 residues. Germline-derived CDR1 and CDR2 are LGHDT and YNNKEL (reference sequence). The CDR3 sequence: CASSQAERTGELFF. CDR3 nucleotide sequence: TGTGCCAGCAGCCAAGCAGAACGAACCGGGGAGCTGTTTTTT.

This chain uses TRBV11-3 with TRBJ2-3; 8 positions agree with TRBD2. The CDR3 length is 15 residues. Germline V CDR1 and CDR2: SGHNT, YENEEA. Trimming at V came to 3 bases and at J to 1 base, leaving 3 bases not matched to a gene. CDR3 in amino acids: CASSFGAGGTDTQYF. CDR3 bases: TGTGCCAGCAGCTTCGGAGCGGGAGGCACAGATACGCAGTATTTT.

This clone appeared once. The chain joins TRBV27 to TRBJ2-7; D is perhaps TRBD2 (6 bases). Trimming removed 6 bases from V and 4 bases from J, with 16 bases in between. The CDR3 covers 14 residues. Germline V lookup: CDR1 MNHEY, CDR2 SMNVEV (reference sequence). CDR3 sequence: CASSAGGRVYEQYF. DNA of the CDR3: TGTGCCAGCAGCGCTGGAGGGAGAGTTTACGAGCAGTACTTC.

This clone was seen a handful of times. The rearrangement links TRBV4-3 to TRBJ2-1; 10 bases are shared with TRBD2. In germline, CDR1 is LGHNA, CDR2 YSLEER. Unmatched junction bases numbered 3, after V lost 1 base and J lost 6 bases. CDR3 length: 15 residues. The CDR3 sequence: CASSQGVAGGNEQFF. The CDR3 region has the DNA TGCGCCAGCAGCCAAGGGGTAGCGGGAGGCAATGAGCAGTTCTTC.